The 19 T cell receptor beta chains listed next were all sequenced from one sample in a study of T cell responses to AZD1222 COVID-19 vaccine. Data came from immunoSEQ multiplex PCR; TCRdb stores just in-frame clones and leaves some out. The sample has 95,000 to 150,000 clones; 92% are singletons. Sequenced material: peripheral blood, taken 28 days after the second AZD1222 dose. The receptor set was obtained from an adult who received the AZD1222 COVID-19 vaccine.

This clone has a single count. The CDR3 spells CASSPETYTEQYF. The CDR3 nucleotides read TGTGCCAGCAGTCCTGAGACTTATACCGAGCAGTACTTC. The chain employs TRBV28 and TRBJ2-7, with D unclear. Looked up from germline, CDR1 is MDHEN and CDR2 is SYDVKM. This CDR3 contains 13 residues. V gave up 5 bases and J gave up 6 bases, with 14 bases separating them.

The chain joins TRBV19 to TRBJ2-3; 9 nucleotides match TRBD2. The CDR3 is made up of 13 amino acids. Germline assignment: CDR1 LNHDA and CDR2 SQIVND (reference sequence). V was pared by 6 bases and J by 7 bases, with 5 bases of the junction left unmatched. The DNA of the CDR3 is TGTGCCAGTAGCCCGCTAGCGGGAAATACGCAGTATTTT. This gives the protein CASSPLAGNTQYF.

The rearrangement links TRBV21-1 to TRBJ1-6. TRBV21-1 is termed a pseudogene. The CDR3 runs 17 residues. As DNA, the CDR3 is TGTGCCAGCAGCAAAGGAAATGGGTTGGCAGATAATTCACCCCTCCACTTT. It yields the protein CASSKGNGLADNSPLHF.

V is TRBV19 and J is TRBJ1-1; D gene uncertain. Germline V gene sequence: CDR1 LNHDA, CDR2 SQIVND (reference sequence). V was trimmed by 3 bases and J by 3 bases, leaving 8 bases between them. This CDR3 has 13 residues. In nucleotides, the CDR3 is TGTGCCAGTAGTATCAACAAGTACACTGAAGCTTTCTTT. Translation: CASSINKYTEAFF. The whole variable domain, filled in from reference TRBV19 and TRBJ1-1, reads DGGITQSPKYLFRKEGQNVTLSCEQNLNHDAMYWYRQDPGQGLRLIYYSQIVNDFQKGDIAEGYSVSREKKESFPLTVTSAQKNPTAFYLCASSINKYTEAFFGQGTRLTVV.

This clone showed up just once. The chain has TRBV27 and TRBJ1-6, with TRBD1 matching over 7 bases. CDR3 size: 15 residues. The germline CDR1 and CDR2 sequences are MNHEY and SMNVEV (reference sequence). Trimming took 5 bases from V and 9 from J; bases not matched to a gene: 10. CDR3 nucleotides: TGTGCCAGCAGTGGCCTCGACAGGGTCATTTCACCCCTCCACTTT. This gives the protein CASSGLDRVISPLHF.

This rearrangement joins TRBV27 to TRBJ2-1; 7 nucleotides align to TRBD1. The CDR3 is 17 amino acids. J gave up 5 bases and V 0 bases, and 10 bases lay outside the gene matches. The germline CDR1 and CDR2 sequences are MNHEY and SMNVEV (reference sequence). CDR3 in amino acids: CASSLSPGRGLDNEQFF. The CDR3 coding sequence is TGTGCCAGCAGTTTATCGCCGGGTAGGGGGCTGGACAATGAGCAGTTCTTC.

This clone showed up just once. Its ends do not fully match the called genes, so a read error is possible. The CDR3 loop reads CATSRAGGTSEKLFF. As DNA, the CDR3 is TGTGCCACCAGCAGGGCAGGGGGCACTAGTGAAAAACTGTTTTTT. This chain connects TRBV15 to TRBJ1-4; 8 bases are a match to TRBD1. In germline, CDR1 is LNHNV, CDR2 YYDKDF (reference sequence). This CDR3 is 15 amino acids long.

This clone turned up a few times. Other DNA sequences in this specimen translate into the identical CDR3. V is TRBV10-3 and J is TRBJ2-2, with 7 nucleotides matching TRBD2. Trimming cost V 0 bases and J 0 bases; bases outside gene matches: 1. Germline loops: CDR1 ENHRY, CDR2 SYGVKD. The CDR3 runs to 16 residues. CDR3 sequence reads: CAISESGGTNTGELFF. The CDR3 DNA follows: TGTGCCATCAGTGAGTCCGGGGGGACGAACACCGGGGAGCTGTTTTTT.

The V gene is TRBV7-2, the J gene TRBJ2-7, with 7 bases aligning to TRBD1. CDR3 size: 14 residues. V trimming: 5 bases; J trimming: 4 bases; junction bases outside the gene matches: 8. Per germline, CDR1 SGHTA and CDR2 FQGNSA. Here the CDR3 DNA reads TGTGCCAGCAGCACGGGACAGTGGAAGTACGAGCAGTACTTC. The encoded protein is CASSTGQWKYEQYF.

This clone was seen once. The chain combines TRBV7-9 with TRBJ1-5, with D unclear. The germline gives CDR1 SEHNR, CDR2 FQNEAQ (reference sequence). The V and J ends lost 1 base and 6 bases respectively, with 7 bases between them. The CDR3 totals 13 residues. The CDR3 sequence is CASSLDGVQPQHF. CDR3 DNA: TGTGCCAGCAGCTTAGACGGAGTTCAGCCCCAGCATTTT.

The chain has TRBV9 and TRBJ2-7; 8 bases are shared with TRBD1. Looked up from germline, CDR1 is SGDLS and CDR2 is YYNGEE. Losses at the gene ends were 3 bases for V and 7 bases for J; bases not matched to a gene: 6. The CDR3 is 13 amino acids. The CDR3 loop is CASSATGAREQYF. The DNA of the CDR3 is TGTGCCAGCAGCGCGACAGGGGCTCGTGAGCAGTACTTC.

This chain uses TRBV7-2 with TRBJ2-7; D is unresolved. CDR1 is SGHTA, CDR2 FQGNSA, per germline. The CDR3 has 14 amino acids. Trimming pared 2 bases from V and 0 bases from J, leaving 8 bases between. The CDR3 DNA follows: TGTGCCAGCAGCTTATACGGGTTCTCCTACGAGCAGTACTTC. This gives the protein CASSLYGFSYEQYF. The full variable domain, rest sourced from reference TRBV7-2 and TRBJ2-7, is GAGVSQSPSNKVTEKGKDVELRCDPISGHTALYWYRQSLGQGLEFLIYFQGNSAPDKSGLPSDRFSAERTGGSVSTLTIQRTQQEDSAVYLCASSLYGFSYEQYFGPGTRLTVT.

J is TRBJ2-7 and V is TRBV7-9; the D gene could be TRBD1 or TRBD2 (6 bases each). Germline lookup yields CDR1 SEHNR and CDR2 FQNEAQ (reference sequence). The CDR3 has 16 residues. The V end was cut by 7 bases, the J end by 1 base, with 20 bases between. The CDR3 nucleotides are TGTGCCAGCACCCCCCAGGAGGGACAAAGATCCTACGAGCAGTACTTC. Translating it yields CASTPQEGQRSYEQYF.

CDR3 amino acids: CASPWRDRGFYEKLFF. Here the CDR3 DNA reads TGTGCCAGCCCTTGGCGGGACAGGGGGTTTTATGAAAAACTGTTTTTT. V usage is TRBV28 and J usage is TRBJ1-4; 11 bases match TRBD1. Per germline, CDR1 MDHEN and CDR2 SYDVKM. This CDR3 contains 16 residues. The junction had 11 bases not matched to a gene; V was cut back by 8 bases and J by 6 bases.

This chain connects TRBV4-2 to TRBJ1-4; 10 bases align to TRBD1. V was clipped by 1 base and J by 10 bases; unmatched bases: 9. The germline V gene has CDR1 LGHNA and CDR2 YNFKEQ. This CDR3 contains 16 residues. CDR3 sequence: CASSQGTGQGFVKLFF. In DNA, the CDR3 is TGTGCCAGCAGCCAAGGGACGGGACAGGGGTTCGTAAAACTGTTTTTT.

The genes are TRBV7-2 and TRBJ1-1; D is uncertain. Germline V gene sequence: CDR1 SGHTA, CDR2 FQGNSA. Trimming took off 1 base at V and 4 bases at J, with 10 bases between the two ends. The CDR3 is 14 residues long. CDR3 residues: CASSLGSHLTEAFF. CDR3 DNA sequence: TGTGCCAGCAGCTTAGGTTCCCACCTCACTGAAGCTTTCTTT.

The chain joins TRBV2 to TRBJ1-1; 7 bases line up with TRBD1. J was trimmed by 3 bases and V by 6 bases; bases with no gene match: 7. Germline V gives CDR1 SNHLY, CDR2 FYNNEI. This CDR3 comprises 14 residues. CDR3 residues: CASRSDREYTEAFF. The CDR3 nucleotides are TGTGCCAGCAGATCTGACAGGGAGTACACTGAAGCTTTCTTT. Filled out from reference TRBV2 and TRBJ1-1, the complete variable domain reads EPEVTQTPSHQVTQMGQEVILRCVPISNHLYFYWYRQILGQKVEFLVSFYNNEISEKSEIFDDQFSVERPDGSNFTLKIRSTKLEDSAMYFCASRSDREYTEAFFGQGTRLTVV.

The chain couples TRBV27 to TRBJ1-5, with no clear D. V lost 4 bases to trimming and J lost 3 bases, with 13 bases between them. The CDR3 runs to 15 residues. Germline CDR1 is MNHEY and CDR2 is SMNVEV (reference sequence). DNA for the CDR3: TGTGCCAGCAGTTCCCCTAGTAGTTTCAATCAGCCCCAGCATTTT. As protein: CASSSPSSFNQPQHF.

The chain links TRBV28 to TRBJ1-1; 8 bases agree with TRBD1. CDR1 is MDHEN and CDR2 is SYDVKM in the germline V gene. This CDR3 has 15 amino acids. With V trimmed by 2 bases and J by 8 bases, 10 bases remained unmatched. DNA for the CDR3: TGTGCCAGCAGTTTACTCTACAGGGGGGGACTGGAAGCTTTCTTT. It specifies CASSLLYRGGLEAFF.